The source of this T cell receptor (beta chain) is a study of T cell responses to AZD1222 COVID-19 vaccine. Study-wide findings and caveats: It should be noted that donors were predominantly white British and more often female, and clonal diversity was possibly underestimated. Following two doses of AZD1222, Spike-specific TCR breadth and depth rose. Distributed over spike, vaccine-associated CD4 TCRs predominated at 160-218 and 743-854.

The CDR3 is made up of 11 amino acids. The V gene's germline CDR1 is SEHNR and CDR2 FQNEAQ (reference sequence). Trimming left V 3 bases short and J 7 bases short, with 3 bases between. Using immunoSEQ multiplex PCR, the repertoire was profiled, and TCRdb retains in-frame clones only, with some absent. The sample yields tens of thousands of clones, roughly 87% seen once. With regard to this clone: Its antigen remains unidentified.

The sequence came from an adult in good health. The specimen comprised peripheral blood, sampled on day 0 of AZD1222 vaccination. The chain joins TRBV7-9 to TRBJ2-2; D gene ambiguous. CDR3 in amino acids: CASSFIGELFF. CDR3 DNA sequence: TGTGCCAGCAGCTTTATCGGGGAGCTGTTTTTT. Together with reference TRBV7-9 and TRBJ2-2, the CDR3 gives the full variable domain: DTGVSQNPRHKITKRGQNVTFRCDPISEHNRLYWYRQTLGQGPEFLTYFQNEAQLEKSRLLSDRFSAERPKGSFSTLEIQRTEQGDSAMYLCASSFIGELFFGEGSRLTVL.